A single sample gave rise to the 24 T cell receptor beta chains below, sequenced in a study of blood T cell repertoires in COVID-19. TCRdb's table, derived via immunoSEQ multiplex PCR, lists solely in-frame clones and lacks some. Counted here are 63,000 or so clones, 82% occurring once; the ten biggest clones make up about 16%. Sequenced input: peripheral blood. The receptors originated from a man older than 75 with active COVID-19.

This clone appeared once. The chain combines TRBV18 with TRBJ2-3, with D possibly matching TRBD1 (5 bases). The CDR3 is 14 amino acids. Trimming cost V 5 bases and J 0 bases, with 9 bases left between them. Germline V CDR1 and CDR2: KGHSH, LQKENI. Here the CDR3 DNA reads TGTGCCAGCTCAGGGGCAGCCAGCACAGATACGCAGTATTTT. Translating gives CASSGAASTDTQYF.

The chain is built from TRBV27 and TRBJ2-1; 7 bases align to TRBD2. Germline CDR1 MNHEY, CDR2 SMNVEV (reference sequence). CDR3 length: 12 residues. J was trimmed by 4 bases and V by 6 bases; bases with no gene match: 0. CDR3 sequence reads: CASRGLYNEQFF. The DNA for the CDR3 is TGTGCCAGCAGGGGACTATACAATGAGCAGTTCTTC.

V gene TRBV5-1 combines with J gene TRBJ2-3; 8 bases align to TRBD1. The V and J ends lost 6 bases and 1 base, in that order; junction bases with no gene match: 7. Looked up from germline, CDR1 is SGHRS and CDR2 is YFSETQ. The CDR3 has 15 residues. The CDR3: CASTLGTGRTDTQYF. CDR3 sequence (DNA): TGCGCCAGCACCCTCGGGACAGGACGCACAGATACGCAGTATTTT.

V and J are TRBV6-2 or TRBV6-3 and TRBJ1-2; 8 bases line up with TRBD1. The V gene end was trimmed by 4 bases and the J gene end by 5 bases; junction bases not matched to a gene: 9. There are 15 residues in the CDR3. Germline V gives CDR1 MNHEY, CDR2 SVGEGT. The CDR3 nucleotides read TGTGCCAGCAGTTGGCTGGACAGGGCCAAATATGGCTACACCTTC. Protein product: CASSWLDRAKYGYTF.

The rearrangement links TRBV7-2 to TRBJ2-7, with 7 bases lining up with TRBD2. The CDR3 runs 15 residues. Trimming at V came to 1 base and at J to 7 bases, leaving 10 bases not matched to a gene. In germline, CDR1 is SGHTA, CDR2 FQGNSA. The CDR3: CASSLVGGGTGEQYF. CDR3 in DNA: TGTGCCAGCAGCTTAGTGGGCGGGGGAACGGGTGAGCAGTACTTC.

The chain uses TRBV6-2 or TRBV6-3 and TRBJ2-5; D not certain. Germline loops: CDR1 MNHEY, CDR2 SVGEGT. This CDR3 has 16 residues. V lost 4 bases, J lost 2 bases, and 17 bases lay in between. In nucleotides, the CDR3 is TGTGCCAGCAGTTCCGCCACCATCCCCAGGCAAGAGACCCAGTACTTC. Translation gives CASSSATIPRQETQYF.

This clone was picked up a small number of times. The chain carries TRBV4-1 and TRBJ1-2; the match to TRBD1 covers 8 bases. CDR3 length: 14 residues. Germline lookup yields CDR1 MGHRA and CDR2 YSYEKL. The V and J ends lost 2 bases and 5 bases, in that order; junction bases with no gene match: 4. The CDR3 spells CASSQTGGLYGYTF. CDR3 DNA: TGCGCCAGCAGCCAAACAGGGGGTTTATATGGCTACACCTTC.

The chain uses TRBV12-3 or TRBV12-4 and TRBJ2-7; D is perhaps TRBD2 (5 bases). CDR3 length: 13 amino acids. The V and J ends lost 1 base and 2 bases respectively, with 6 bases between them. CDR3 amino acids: CASSLVGAYEQYF. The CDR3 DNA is TGTGCCAGCAGTTTAGTCGGGGCCTACGAGCAGTACTTC.

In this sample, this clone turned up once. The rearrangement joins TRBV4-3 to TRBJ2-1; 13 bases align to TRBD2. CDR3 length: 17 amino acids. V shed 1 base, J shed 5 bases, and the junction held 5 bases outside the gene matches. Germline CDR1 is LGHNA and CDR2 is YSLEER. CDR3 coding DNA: TGCGCCAGCAGCCAAGTGACTAGCGGGAGGCCCCACAATGAGCAGTTCTTC. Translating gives CASSQVTSGRPHNEQFF.

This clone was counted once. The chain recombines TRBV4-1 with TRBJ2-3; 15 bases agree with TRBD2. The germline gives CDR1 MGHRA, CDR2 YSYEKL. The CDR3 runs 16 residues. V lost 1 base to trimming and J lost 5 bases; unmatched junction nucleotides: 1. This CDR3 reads CASSQAGLAGGDTQYF. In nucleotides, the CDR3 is TGCGCCAGCAGCCAAGCGGGACTAGCGGGAGGAGATACGCAGTATTTT.

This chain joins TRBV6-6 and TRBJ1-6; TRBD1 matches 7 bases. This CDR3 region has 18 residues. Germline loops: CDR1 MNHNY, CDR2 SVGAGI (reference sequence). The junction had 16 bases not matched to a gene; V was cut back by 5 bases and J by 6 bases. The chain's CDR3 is CASSPTLGTEAGNSPLHF. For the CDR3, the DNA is TGTGCCAGCAGTCCGACATTAGGGACAGAGGCGGGTAATTCACCCCTCCACTTT.

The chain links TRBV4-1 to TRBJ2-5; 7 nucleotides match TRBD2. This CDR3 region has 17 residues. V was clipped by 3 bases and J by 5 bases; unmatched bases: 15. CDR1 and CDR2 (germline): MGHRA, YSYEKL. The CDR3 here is CASSHGTKRGGGETQYF. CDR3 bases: TGCGCCAGCAGCCATGGGACTAAGCGGGGAGGTGGGGAGACCCAGTACTTC.

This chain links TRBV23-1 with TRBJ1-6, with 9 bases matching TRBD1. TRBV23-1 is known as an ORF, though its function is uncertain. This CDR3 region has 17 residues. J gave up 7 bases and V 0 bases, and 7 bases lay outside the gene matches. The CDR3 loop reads CASSQSQTGGRNSPLHF. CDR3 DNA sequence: TGCGCCAGCAGTCAATCGCAAACAGGGGGCAGGAATTCACCCCTCCACTTT.

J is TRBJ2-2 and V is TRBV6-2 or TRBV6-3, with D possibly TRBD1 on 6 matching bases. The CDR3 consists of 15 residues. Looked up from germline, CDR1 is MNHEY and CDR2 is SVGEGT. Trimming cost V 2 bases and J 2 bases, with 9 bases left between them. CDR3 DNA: TGTGCCAGCAGTTACAGGACAGCAAACACCGGGGAGCTGTTTTTT. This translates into CASSYRTANTGELFF.

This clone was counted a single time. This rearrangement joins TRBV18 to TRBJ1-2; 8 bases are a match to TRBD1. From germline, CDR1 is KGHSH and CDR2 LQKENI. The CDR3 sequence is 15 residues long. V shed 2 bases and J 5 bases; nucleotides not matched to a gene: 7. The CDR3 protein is CASSPEGQAIYGYTF. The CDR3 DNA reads TGTGCCAGCTCACCAGAGGGACAGGCCATATATGGCTACACCTTC. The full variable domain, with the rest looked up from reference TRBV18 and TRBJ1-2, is NAGVMQNPRHLVRRRGQEARLRCSPMKGHSHVYWYRQLPEEGLKFMVYLQKENIIDESGMPKERFSAEFPKEGPSILRIQQVVRGDSAAYFCASSPEGQAIYGYTFGSGTRLTVV.

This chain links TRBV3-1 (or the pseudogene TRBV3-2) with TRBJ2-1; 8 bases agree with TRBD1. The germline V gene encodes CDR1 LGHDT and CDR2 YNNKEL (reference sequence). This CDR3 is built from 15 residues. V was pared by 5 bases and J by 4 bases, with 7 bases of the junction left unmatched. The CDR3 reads CASSVTRGPYNEQFF. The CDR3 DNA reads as TGTGCCAGCAGCGTAACCAGGGGGCCATACAATGAGCAGTTCTTC.

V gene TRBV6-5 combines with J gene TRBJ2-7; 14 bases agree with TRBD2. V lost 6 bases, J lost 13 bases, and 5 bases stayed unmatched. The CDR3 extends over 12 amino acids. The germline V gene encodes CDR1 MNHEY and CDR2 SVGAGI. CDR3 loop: CASRPTSGRVYF. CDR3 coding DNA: TGTGCCAGCAGGCCGACTAGCGGGAGGGTTTACTTC.

This CDR3 is CASSLSFGGQGSSTNEKLFF. The CDR3 nucleotides read TGTGCCAGCAGTTTATCATTTGGAGGACAGGGGAGTTCAACTAATGAAAAACTGTTTTTT. The V call is TRBV27, the J call TRBJ1-4; 9 bases line up with TRBD1. J was trimmed by 0 bases and V by 0 bases; bases with no gene match: 11. This CDR3 spans 20 amino acids. Germline assignment: CDR1 MNHEY and CDR2 SMNVEV (reference sequence). Supplemented by reference TRBV27 and TRBJ1-4, the full variable domain reads EAQVTQNPRYLITVTGKKLTVTCSQNMNHEYMSWYRQDPGLGLRQIYYSMNVEVTDKGDVPEGYKVSRKEKRNFPLILESPSPNQTSLYFCASSLSFGGQGSSTNEKLFFGSGTQLSVL.

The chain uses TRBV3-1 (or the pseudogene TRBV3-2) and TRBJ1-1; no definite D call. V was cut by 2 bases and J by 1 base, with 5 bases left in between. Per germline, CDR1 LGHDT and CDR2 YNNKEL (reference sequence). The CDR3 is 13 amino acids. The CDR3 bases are TGTGCCAGCAGCCAACCGGGGAACACTGAAGCTTTCTTT. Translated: CASSQPGNTEAFF.

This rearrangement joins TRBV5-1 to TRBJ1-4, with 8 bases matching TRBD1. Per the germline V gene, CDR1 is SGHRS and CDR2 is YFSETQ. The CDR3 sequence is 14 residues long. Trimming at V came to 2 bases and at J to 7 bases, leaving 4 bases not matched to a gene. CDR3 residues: CASSFGQGGEKLFF. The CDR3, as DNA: TGCGCCAGCAGCTTCGGACAGGGTGGTGAAAAACTGTTTTTT.

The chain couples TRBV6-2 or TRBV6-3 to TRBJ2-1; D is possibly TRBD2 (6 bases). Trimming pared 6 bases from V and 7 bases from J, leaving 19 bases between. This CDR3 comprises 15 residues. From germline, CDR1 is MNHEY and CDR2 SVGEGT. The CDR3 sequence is CASSPWRVSGNEQFF. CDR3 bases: TGTGCCAGCAGCCCCTGGAGGGTAAGCGGTAATGAGCAGTTCTTC.

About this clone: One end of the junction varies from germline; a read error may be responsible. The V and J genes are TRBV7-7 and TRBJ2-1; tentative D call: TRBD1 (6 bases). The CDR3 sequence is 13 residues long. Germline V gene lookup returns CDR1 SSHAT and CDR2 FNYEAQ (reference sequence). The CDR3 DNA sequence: TGTGCTAGCAGCCCTACAGGGTTGAATGAGCAGTTCTTC. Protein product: CASSPTGLNEQFF. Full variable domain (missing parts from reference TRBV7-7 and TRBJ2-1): GAGVSQSPRYKVTKRGQDVTLRCDPISSHATLYWYQQALGQGPEFLTYFNYEAQPDKSGLPSDRFSAERPEGSISTLTIQRTEQRDSAMYRCASSPTGLNEQFFGPGTRLTVL.

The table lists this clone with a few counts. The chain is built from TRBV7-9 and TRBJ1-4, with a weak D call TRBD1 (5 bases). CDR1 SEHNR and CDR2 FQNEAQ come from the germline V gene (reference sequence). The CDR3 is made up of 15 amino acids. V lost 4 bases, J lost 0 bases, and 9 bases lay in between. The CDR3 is CASSSSGTTNEKLFF. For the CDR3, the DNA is TGTGCCAGCAGCTCCTCAGGGACAACTAATGAAAAACTGTTTTTT. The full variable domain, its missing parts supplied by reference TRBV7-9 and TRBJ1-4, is DTGVSQNPRHKITKRGQNVTFRCDPISEHNRLYWYRQTLGQGPEFLTYFQNEAQLEKSRLLSDRFSAERPKGSFSTLEIQRTEQGDSAMYLCASSSSGTTNEKLFFGSGTQLSVL.

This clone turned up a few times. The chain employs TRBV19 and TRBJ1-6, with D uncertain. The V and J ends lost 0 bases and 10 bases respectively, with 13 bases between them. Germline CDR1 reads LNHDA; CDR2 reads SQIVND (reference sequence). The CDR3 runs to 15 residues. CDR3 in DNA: TGTGCCAGTAGTATAGACGCCGGGGTAGGATCACCCCTCCACTTT. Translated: CASSIDAGVGSPLHF.